This record looks at one T cell receptor beta chain sequence and its context. These data originate in a study of blood T cell repertoires in COVID-19. Study at large: Sample material is recorded as cDNA or gDNA derived from T cells, B-cell-depleted T cells, or PBMCs.

Enrollees, roughly 18 to 89 years old, lived in approximately 24 US areas. Produced via immunoSEQ multiplex PCR; TCRdb's table is partial and in-frame only. The table includes 400,000 or so clones, around 90% detected once. Germline trimming cut 4 bases from V and 0 bases from J; bases unmatched to any gene: 3. There are 17 residues in the CDR3. The V gene's germline CDR1 is SGHTS and CDR2 YDEGEE. This chain joins TRBV5-8 and TRBJ2-3; TRBD2 agrees at 15 bases. Sequences were obtained from PBMCs or T cells enriched from blood (not recorded which). The TCR sequence derives from a woman aged 40 to 50 with acute COVID-19. In nucleotides, the CDR3 is TGTGCCAGCAGCCAAGGGACTAGCGGGGGGAGCACAGATACGCAGTATTTT. Protein: CASSQGTSGGSTDTQYF.